Listed below are T cell receptor beta chains from one sample, sequenced in a study of T cells in Graves' hyperthyroidism and ophthalmopathy. TCRdb reprocessed the multiplex PCR reads with MiXCR, giving one entry per CDR3 protein. This table holds 600,000 to 850,000 distinct CDR3 sequences, 18% found once. The sample was blood. Receptors were obtained from a woman aged 45-65 years with Graves' hyperthyroidism that later progressed to Graves' ophthalmopathy. Both conserved end residues are part of each CDR3. Fields, in order: V gene, clone size, J gene, D gene, CDR3 length, CDR3 DNA, CDR3 protein. A D gene is named only where the DNA matches it firmly. Only some rows state a clone size, as once, few, many or a class for expanded clones.

>TRBV10-3|NA|TRBJ1-3|NA|13
TGTGCCATCAGTGAGGTGGGGGGAAACACCATATATTTT
CAISEVGGNTIYF
>TRBV2|many|TRBJ1-4|NA|14
TGTGCCAGCAGTGAAGGGACAGTCGGTGAAAAACTGTTTTTT
CASSEGTVGEKLFF
>TRBV27|few|TRBJ2-3|TRBD1|14
TGTGCCAGCAGTTCGGCAGGGGGCGCAGATACGCAGTATTTT
CASSSAGGADTQYF
>TRBV30|NA|TRBJ1-5|TRBD1|15
TGTGCCTGGAGTGTAAAACAGGGGGTTTATCAGCCCCAGCATTTT
CAWSVKQGVYQPQHF
>TRBV11-2|few|TRBJ1-4|NA|14
TGTGCCAGCAGCTTAGTAGGGCTAGGTGAAAAACTGTTTTTT
CASSLVGLGEKLFF
>TRBV4-2|NA|TRBJ1-5|TRBD1|19
TGTGCCAGCAGCCAAGATTCAGAGACAGGGGTTTTGAGCAATCAGCCCCAGCATTTT
CASSQDSETGVLSNQPQHF
>TRBV12-3/TRBV12-4|few|TRBJ1-2|TRBD1|16
TGTGCCAGCAGTTTCCCGGGACAGGGAGGCAACTATGGCTACACCTTC
CASSFPGQGGNYGYTF
>TRBV6-1|few|TRBJ1-2|TRBD1|15
TGTGCCAGCAGTAGGACAGGGAGCCCTCCGTCGGGCTACACCTTC
CASSRTGSPPSGYTF
>TRBV5-1|many|TRBJ1-5|NA|17
TGCGCCAGCAGCCTTATTCCCGGGACGGACGCCAATCAGCCCCAGCATTTT
CASSLIPGTDANQPQHF
>TRBV4-1|NA|TRBJ1-1|NA|14
TGCGCCAGCAGCCAAGACGCCCGCCGAACTGAAGCTTTCTTT
CASSQDARRTEAFF